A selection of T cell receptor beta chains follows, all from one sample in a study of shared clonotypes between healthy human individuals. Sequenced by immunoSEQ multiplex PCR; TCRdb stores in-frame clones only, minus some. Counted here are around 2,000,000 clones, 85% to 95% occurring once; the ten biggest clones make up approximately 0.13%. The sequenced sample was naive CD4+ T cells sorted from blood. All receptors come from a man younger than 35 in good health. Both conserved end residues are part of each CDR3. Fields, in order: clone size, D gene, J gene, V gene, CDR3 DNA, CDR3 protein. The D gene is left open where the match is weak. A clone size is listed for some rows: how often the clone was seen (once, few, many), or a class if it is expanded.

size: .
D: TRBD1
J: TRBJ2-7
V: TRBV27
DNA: TGTGCCAGCAGTGACGTCAGGACAGGGCAGTCCTACGAGCAGTACTTC
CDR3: CASSDVRTGQSYEQYF

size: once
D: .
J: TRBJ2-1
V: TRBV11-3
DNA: TGTGCCAGCAGCTTAGGGCAATCTATACTTGTCGATGAGCAGTTCTTC
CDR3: CASSLGQSILVDEQFF

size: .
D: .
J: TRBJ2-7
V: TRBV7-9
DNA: TGTGCCAGCAGCTTAGAACAGAACACCTACGAGCAGTACTTC
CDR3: CASSLEQNTYEQYF

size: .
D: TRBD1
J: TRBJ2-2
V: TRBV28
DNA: TGTGCCAGCACGGACATGGGACAGATCTCCGGGGAGCTGTTTTTT
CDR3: CASTDMGQISGELFF

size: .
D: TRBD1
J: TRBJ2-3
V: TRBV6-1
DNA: TGTGCCAGCTCTCTCGGACAGGGCACAGATACGCAGTATTTT
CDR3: CASSLGQGTDTQYF

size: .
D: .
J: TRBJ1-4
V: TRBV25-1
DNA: TGTGCCAGCAGTGGTCCAGGGGTGAGAAAACTGTTTTTT
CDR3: CASSGPGVRKLFF

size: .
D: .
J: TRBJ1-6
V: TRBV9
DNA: TGTGCCAGCAGCGTATCGGGGGTCGGGAATTCACCCCTCCACTTT
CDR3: CASSVSGVGNSPLHF

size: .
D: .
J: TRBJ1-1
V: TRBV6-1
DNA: TGTGCCAGCACCGGGCAGACGCACACTGAAGCTTTCTTT
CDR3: CASTGQTHTEAFF

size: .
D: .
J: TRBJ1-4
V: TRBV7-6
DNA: TGTGCCAGCAGCTTCAACAGCTTTAATGAAAAACTGTTTTTT
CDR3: CASSFNSFNEKLFF

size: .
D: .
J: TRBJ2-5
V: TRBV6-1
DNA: TGTGCCAGCAGTGGAGAACTTCCCGGGACCCAGTACTTC
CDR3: CASSGELPGTQYF

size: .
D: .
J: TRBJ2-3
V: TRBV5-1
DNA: TGCGCCAGCAGCCCGGGCAGGACAGCTAGCACAGATACGCAGTATTTT
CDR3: CASSPGRTASTDTQYF